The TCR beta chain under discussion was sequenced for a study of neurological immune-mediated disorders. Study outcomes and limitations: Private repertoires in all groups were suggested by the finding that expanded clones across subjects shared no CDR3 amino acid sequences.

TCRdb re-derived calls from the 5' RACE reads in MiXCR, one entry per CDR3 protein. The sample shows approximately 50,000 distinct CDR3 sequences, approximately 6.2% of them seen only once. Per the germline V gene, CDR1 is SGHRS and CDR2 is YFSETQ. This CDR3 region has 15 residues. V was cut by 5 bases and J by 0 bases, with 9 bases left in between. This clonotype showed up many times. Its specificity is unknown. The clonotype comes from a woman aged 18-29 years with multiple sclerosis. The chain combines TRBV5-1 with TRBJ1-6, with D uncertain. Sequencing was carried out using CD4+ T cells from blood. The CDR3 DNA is TGCGCCAGCAGAACAGAGAGCTCCTATAATTCACCCCTCCACTTT. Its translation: CASRTESSYNSPLHF.